Included here is one T cell receptor (beta chain) sequence, with context. With V trimmed by 3 bases and J by 0 bases, 8 bases remained unmatched. The CDR3 totals 16 residues. The V gene's germline CDR1 is SGHRS and CDR2 YFSETQ. This specimen belongs to a study of blood T cell repertoires in COVID-19. Sequencing used immunoSEQ multiplex PCR; TCRdb keeps in-frame clones, though not all of them. Among more than 300,000 clones, approximately 84% were seen once, and the ten largest hold 4% to 5%. This chain connects TRBV5-1 to TRBJ2-7; 8 bases match TRBD2. Sequenced: PBMCs or T cells enriched from blood (not recorded which). The receptor's source is a man aged 30 to 39 who had recovered from COVID-19. The CDR3 spells CASSSPTSGISYEQYF. The CDR3 DNA reads TGCGCCAGCAGCTCGCCCACTAGCGGTATCTCCTACGAGCAGTACTTC.